The clone carrying this T cell receptor (beta chain) was observed a few times. The antigen is not known. The length of the CDR3 is 12 residues. CDR1 is LGHNT and CDR2 is FRNRAP in the germline V gene. Trimming took 2 bases from V and 11 from J, leaving 12 bases between them. These data originate in a study of cytomegalovirus exposure and HLA in healthy donors. Across the study: Findings of an earlier analysis included 90 million to 120 million unique TCR beta sequences from some 190 million T cells. Study findings and constraints: The classifier was said to identify cytomegalovirus status with high specificity and sensitivity. Indistinguishable V segments such as TRBV6-2 and TRBV6-3 were excluded. An analysis done earlier found most TCR beta V segments productive about 90% or about 30% of the time.

PCR was performed using 60 Vbeta and 13 Jbeta primers. Here immunoSEQ multiplex PCR was the method, and the copy in TCRdb shows in-frame clones only, minus some. The table includes about 170,000 clones, about 76% detected once. Sequencing was performed on PBMCs. The gene calls are TRBV12-5 and TRBJ1-1; D might be TRBD1 (6 bases). The sequence came from a female donor in good health and CMV-seronegative. CDR3 region: CASGLLQGVAFF. CDR3 bases: TGTGCTAGTGGTTTGTTACAGGGTGTCGCTTTCTTT.